This T cell receptor beta chain derives from a study of cytomegalovirus exposure and HLA in healthy donors. Method: immunoSEQ multiplex PCR; TCRdb's copy keeps in-frame clones and lacks some. The sample records about 360,000 clones, approximately 90% being singletons. V lost 2 bases to trimming and J lost 9 bases, with 19 bases between them. This CDR3 comprises 15 residues. Germline loops: CDR1 KGHSH, CDR2 LQKENI. The sample comprised PBMCs. The J gene is TRBJ1-2, the V gene TRBV18; D remains ambiguous. This clonotype was sampled from a young woman in good health and CMV-seronegative. The CDR3 here is CASSPTSGVGLSYTF. The CDR3 DNA reads TGTGCCAGCTCACCAACGTCCGGGGTTGGTCTTAGCTACACCTTC.